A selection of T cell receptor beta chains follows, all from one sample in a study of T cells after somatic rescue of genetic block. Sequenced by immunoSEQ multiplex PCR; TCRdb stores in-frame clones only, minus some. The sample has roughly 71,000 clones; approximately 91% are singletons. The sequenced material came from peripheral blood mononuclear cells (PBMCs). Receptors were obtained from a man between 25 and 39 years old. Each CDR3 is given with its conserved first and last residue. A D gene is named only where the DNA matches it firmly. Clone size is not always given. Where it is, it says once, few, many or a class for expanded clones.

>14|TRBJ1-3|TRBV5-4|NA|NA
CASSLGGVGNTIYF
TGTGCCAGCAGCTTGGGTGGAGTTGGAAACACCATATATTTT
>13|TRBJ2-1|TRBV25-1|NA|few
CASSVTGLGEQFF
TGTGCCAGCAGTGTCACGGGTCTAGGTGAGCAGTTCTTC
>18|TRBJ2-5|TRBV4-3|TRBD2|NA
CASSQVLGLAGEEETQYF
TGCGCCAGCAGCCAAGTGCTCGGACTAGCGGGAGAGGAGGAGACCCAGTACTTC
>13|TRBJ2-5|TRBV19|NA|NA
CASSRNFQETQYF
TGTGCCAGTAGTCGGAATTTTCAAGAGACCCAGTACTTC
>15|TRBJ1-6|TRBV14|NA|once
CASSPEQGMWSPLHF
TGTGCCAGCAGCCCCGAACAGGGAATGTGGTCACCCCTCCACTTT
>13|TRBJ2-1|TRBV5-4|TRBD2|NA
CASSRTRDNEQFF
TGTGCCAGCAGCCGGACTAGGGACAATGAGCAGTTCTTC
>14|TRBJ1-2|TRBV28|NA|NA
CASSLPVGVDGYTF
TGTGCCAGCAGCCTCCCTGTGGGGGTAGATGGCTACACCTTC
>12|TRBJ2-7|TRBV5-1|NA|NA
CASSLVRSEQYF
TGCGCCAGCAGCTTGGTGAGGTCCGAGCAGTACTTC
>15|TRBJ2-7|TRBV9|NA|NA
CASNPMGASIYEQYF
TGTGCCAGCAACCCTATGGGGGCATCCATCTACGAGCAGTACTTC
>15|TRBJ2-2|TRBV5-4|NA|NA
CASSRPVGDTGELFF
TGTGCCAGCAGCCGCCCGGTAGGAGACACCGGGGAGCTGTTTTTT
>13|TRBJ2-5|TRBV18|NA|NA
CASSPDSQETQYF
TGTGCCAGCTCACCGGACAGTCAAGAGACCCAGTACTTC
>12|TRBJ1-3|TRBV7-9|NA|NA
CASSPGGNTIYF
TGTGCCAGCAGCCCAGGAGGAAACACCATATATTTT
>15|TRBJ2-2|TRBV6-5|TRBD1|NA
CASTGQGAITGELFF
TGTGCCAGCACCGGACAGGGGGCCATCACCGGGGAGCTGTTTTTT
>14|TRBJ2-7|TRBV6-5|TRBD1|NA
CASTWDSGSYEQYF
TGTGCCAGCACTTGGGACAGCGGCTCCTACGAGCAGTACTTC
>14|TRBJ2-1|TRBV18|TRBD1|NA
CASSGADRDNEQFF
TGTGCCAGCTCAGGGGCCGACAGGGACAATGAGCAGTTCTTC
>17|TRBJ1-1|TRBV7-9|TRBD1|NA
CASSQRRTGALPTEAFF
TGTGCCAGCAGCCAACGACGGACAGGGGCGCTTCCCACTGAAGCTTTCTTT
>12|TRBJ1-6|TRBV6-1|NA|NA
CASSPPQSPLHF
TGTGCCAGCAGTCCCCCCCAGTCACCCCTCCACTTT
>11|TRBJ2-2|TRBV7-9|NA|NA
CASSLPGELFF
TGTGCCAGCAGCTTACCTGGGGAGCTGTTTTTT
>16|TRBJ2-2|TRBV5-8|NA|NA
CASSLEGFMNTGELFF
TGTGCCAGCAGCTTAGAGGGCTTTATGAACACCGGGGAGCTGTTTTTT
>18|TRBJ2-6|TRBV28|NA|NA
CASSLTGVDITGANVLTF
TGTGCCAGCAGTTTGACGGGAGTAGATATAACTGGGGCCAACGTCCTGACTTTC